The TCR beta chain described here comes from a study of shared T cell receptors in the human thymus. Data came from immunoSEQ multiplex PCR; TCRdb stores just in-frame clones and leaves some out. Among almost 550,000 clones listed, around three quarters were seen once. This clone was seen a handful of times. The V gene lost 6 bases and the J gene lost 11 bases, with 13 bases spanning the gap. CDR3 size: 11 residues. Germline V gives CDR1 SEHNR, CDR2 FQNEAQ (reference sequence). These same data were also listed under a study on human thymus T cells. As reported in that work: Those donating were healthy Finnish infants in corrective surgery for congenital heart defects. In thymic and blood repertoires alike, V and J usage looked biased.

The sequencing input was thymocytes. The TCR sequence derives from a boy under three years old with a congenital heart defect. The chain carries TRBV7-9 and TRBJ1-1, with D tentatively TRBD1 (5 bases). The CDR3 region is CASRGREGAFF. For the CDR3, the DNA is TGTGCCAGCAGAGGCAGGGAAGGGGCTTTCTTT.